This entry describes one T cell receptor beta chain. TCRdb's table, derived via immunoSEQ multiplex PCR, lists solely in-frame clones and lacks some. Here the sample spans roughly 370,000 clones, 90% being singletons. CDR1 and CDR2 from the germline V gene are GTSNPN and SVGIG (reference sequence). The V end was cut by 4 bases, the J end by 2 bases, with 14 bases between. CDR3 size: 14 residues. This sample is drawn from a study of control samples from healthy donors and cancer patients. Sequenced material: PBMCs. The TCR sequence derives from a man in his forties with head and neck cancer. The chain couples TRBV30 to TRBJ2-5, with D perhaps matching TRBD2 (5 bases). The CDR3: CAWTERARQETQYF. The CDR3 region has the DNA TGTGCCTGGACCGAGAGGGCCCGGCAAGAGACCCAGTACTTC.